Shown below are 21 T cell receptor beta chains from a single sample sequenced in a study of T cell responses to AZD1222 COVID-19 vaccine. Repertoires were generated with immunoSEQ multiplex PCR, while TCRdb's copy carries only in-frame clones and drops some. The sample contains about 180,000 clones, 80% to 95% of which appear only once. Sequences were derived from peripheral blood, sampled 28 days after the second AZD1222 dose. The source is an adult who received the AZD1222 COVID-19 vaccine.

The DNA for the CDR3 is TGTGCCAGCAGACCCGGGACAGGCGATGAGCAGTACTTC. Protein sequence: CASRPGTGDEQYF. J is TRBJ2-7 and V is TRBV6-5, with 8 nucleotides matching TRBD1. CDR3 length equals 13 residues. CDR1 and CDR2 (germline): MNHEY, SVGAGI. V lost 6 bases and J lost 7; bases outside the gene matches: 8.

V gene TRBV2 combines with J gene TRBJ2-1; the D gene could be TRBD1 or TRBD2 (5 bases each). From germline, CDR1 is SNHLY and CDR2 FYNNEI. V dropped 2 bases and J dropped 10 bases, with 6 bases sitting between them. The CDR3 is made up of 11 amino acids. CDR3 in amino acids: CASSEWGEQFF. The DNA for the CDR3 is TGTGCCAGCAGTGAATGGGGGGAGCAGTTCTTC.

V usage is TRBV10-3 and J usage is TRBJ1-1, with D unresolved. The CDR3 is 13 residues long. The V end was cut by 1 base, the J end by 3 bases, with 6 bases between. Germline lookup yields CDR1 ENHRY and CDR2 SYGVKD. The CDR3 coding sequence is TGTGCCATCAGTGAGTTAGGCGACACTGAAGCTTTCTTT. Translation gives CAISELGDTEAFF.

A few counts support this clone. The rearrangement joins TRBV3-1 (or the pseudogene TRBV3-2) to TRBJ2-7; a weak D match, TRBD2 (6 bases). CDR1 and CDR2 (germline): LGHDT, YNNKEL (reference sequence). V was shortened by 2 bases and J by 4 bases, with 9 bases between the two germline ends. This CDR3 has 13 amino acids. CDR3 DNA: TGTGCCAGCAGCCAAAATGGGGGGTACGAGCAGTACTTC. Amino acids: CASSQNGGYEQYF.

The genes are TRBV27 and TRBJ1-1; perhaps TRBD1 as D (6 bases). From germline, CDR1 is MNHEY and CDR2 SMNVEV (reference sequence). The CDR3 has 16 amino acids. V dropped 3 bases and J dropped 5 bases, with 19 bases sitting between them. As DNA, the CDR3 is TGTGCCAGCAGTTTGTCCCTTTACAGGGAAAGGACTGAAGCTTTCTTT. Its protein is CASSLSLYRERTEAFF.

In this sample, this clone turned up once. The J gene is TRBJ1-5, the V gene TRBV28; TRBD1 matches at 7 bases. Germline values: CDR1 MDHEN, CDR2 SYDVKM. CDR3 length equals 13 residues. With 7 bases clipped from V and 6 bases from J, the junction kept 6 bases outside the gene matches. DNA of the CDR3: TGTGCCAGCACCAAGACAGGGTTTCAGCCCCAGCATTTT. Translated: CASTKTGFQPQHF. The whole variable domain, remainder taken from reference TRBV28 and TRBJ1-5, is DVKVTQSSRYLVKRTGEKVFLECVQDMDHENMFWYRQDPGLGLRLIYFSYDVKMKEKGDIPEGYSVSREKKERFSLILESASTNQTSMYLCASTKTGFQPQHFGDGTRLSIL.

This chain uses TRBV21-1 with TRBJ2-1. TRBV21-1 is assigned pseudogene status. The CDR3 contains 13 residues. CDR3 in DNA: TGTGCCAGCAGCAATTCAAGGGTGCGGGAGCAGTTCTTC. Translating it yields CASSNSRVREQFF.

The chain uses TRBV10-3 and TRBJ1-1, with D possibly TRBD1 on 6 matching bases. Trimming took 6 bases from V and 5 from J, leaving 16 bases between them. This CDR3 is 14 amino acids long. CDR1 ENHRY and CDR2 SYGVKD come from the germline V gene. CDR3 amino acids: CAISPGQILTEAFF. The DNA for the CDR3 is TGTGCCATCAGCCCAGGACAGATATTAACTGAAGCTTTCTTT.

The chain carries TRBV5-1 and TRBJ2-3; D uncertain. This CDR3 comprises 14 residues. The V gene lost 0 bases and the J gene lost 4 bases, with 9 bases spanning the gap. CDR1 is SGHRS and CDR2 is YFSETQ in the germline V gene. CDR3 DNA: TGCGCCAGCAGCTTGGCCACGTGGGCAGATACGCAGTATTTT. Translation: CASSLATWADTQYF.

The chain employs TRBV6-1 and TRBJ2-4; D is perhaps TRBD1 (5 bases). The V and J ends lost 2 bases and 7 bases respectively, with 15 bases between them. Germline V lookup: CDR1 MNHNS, CDR2 SASEGT. The CDR3 has 15 amino acids. CDR3 protein: CASSESPWQGNIQYF. The CDR3 region has the DNA TGTGCCAGCAGTGAATCCCCCTGGCAGGGCAACATTCAGTACTTC.

The chain combines TRBV13 with TRBJ2-7; TRBD1 aligns across 7 bases. The CDR3 runs 13 residues. CDR1 and CDR2 (germline): PRHDT, FYEKMQ (reference sequence). J lost 6 bases, V lost 5 bases, and 7 bases had no gene match. The CDR3 is CASSRSTGAEQYF. CDR3 coding DNA: TGTGCCAGCAGCCGTTCAACAGGGGCCGAGCAGTACTTC.

The chain is built from TRBV7-8 and TRBJ1-5; possible D gene TRBD1, 5 bases. The CDR3 extends over 15 amino acids. The germline V gene has CDR1 SGHVS and CDR2 FQNEAQ. Deletions cut 3 bases from V and 6 bases from J, with 15 bases between. CDR3 sequence: CASSLGRQGRQPQHF. The CDR3, as DNA: TGTGCCAGCAGCTTGGGGCGGCAGGGTCGTCAGCCCCAGCATTTT.

The chain carries TRBV6-2 or TRBV6-3 and TRBJ2-3; a possible D gene is TRBD2 (5 bases). The V gene lost 2 bases and the J gene lost 2 bases, with 17 bases spanning the gap. CDR3 size: 17 residues. Germline loops: CDR1 MNHEY, CDR2 SVGEGT. The CDR3 DNA is TGTGCCAGCAGTTACGGTACTAGTTCCCTATCCACAGATACGCAGTATTTT. Protein: CASSYGTSSLSTDTQYF.

This chain links TRBV6-1 with TRBJ1-3; 10 positions agree with TRBD1. CDR1 and CDR2 (germline): MNHNS, SASEGT. The CDR3 covers 15 residues. Trimming removed 3 bases from V and 3 bases from J; junction bases left unmatched: 2. The CDR3: CASSETGGIGNTIYF. CDR3 DNA: TGTGCCAGCAGTGAGACAGGGGGCATTGGAAACACCATATATTTT.

As regards this clone: Other DNA sequences within the sample encode an identical CDR3. The rearrangement links TRBV30 to TRBJ1-3; unclear D gene. Per germline, CDR1 GTSNPN and CDR2 SVGIG (reference sequence). V shed 0 bases and J shed 7 bases, with 4 bases lying between them. The CDR3 length is 11 residues. CDR3 coding DNA: TGTGCCTGGAGTGTAGGGAACACCATATATTTT. Translation gives CAWSVGNTIYF.

The V and J genes are TRBV5-1 and TRBJ1-6; possibly TRBD1 for D (6 bases). Per germline, CDR1 SGHRS and CDR2 YFSETQ. V lost 4 bases and J 7 bases, leaving 12 bases between the germline ends. This CDR3 has 14 amino acids. CDR3 coding DNA: TGCGCCAGCAGCGCGACAGGAGAAAATTCACCCCTCCACTTT. Residues: CASSATGENSPLHF. Full variable domain (missing parts from reference TRBV5-1 and TRBJ1-6): KAGVTQTPRYLIKTRGQQVTLSCSPISGHRSVSWYQQTPGQGLQFLFEYFSETQRNKGNFPGRFSGRQFSNSRSEMNVSTLELGDSALYLCASSATGENSPLHFGNGTRLTVT.

The rearrangement links TRBV27 to TRBJ1-2; 8 bases are a match to TRBD1. The germline CDR1 and CDR2 sequences are MNHEY and SMNVEV (reference sequence). There are 15 residues in the CDR3. Germline trimming cut 5 bases from V and 3 bases from J; bases unmatched to any gene: 8. CDR3 amino acids: CASSLGGTGHYGYTF. As DNA, the CDR3 is TGTGCCAGCAGTCTGGGGGGGACAGGACACTATGGCTACACCTTC.

Written as DNA, the CDR3 is TGTGCCAGCAGTTCAACGGGTAGCCTAACAACTAATGAAAAACTGTTTTTT. It is translated as CASSSTGSLTTNEKLFF. The V call is TRBV28, the J call TRBJ1-4; D is unclear. V was pared by 4 bases and J by 0 bases, with 15 bases between. Germline V CDR1 and CDR2: MDHEN, SYDVKM. The CDR3 is made up of 17 amino acids.

The rearrangement uses TRBV4-3 and TRBJ1-3; perhaps TRBD1 as D (5 bases). There are 17 residues in the CDR3. V was clipped by 0 bases and J by 0 bases, with 12 bases between them. The germline CDR1 and CDR2 sequences are LGHNA and YSLEER. CDR3 in amino acids: CASSQDGARTSGNTIYF. DNA of the CDR3: TGCGCCAGCAGCCAAGATGGGGCTAGGACCTCTGGAAACACCATATATTTT.

V is TRBV13 and J is TRBJ2-7, with unresolved D. The ends were cut back, 1 base at V and 5 bases at J, with 9 bases in the middle. This CDR3 contains 13 residues. From germline, CDR1 is PRHDT and CDR2 FYEKMQ (reference sequence). CDR3 loop: CASSLVGVNEQYF. DNA of the CDR3: TGTGCCAGCAGCTTAGTTGGGGTCAACGAGCAGTACTTC.

The chain joins TRBV10-3 to TRBJ2-7; TRBD2 matches 7 bases. V trimming: 5 bases; J trimming: 5 bases; junction bases outside the gene matches: 12. Germline V gene lookup returns CDR1 ENHRY and CDR2 SYGVKD. The CDR3 loop spans 15 amino acids. Here the CDR3 DNA reads TGTGCCATCAGTCCGAGGACTAGAGGTGAGGACGAGCAGTACTTC. This codes for CAISPRTRGEDEQYF.